This T cell receptor beta chain appears in the sequencing data of a study of blood T cell repertoires in COVID-19. At the level of the study: PBMCs, B-cell-depleted T cells, or T cells were the source of the cDNA or gDNA that made up the material.

The germline V and J ends were trimmed by 5 bases and 0 bases, with 13 bases remaining between them. The CDR3 is 15 residues long. From germline, CDR1 is SGHTA and CDR2 FQGTGA. In the original analysis: Amplification of reference gene primers was used by the study to estimate nucleated cell counts. This table comes from immunoSEQ multiplex PCR, and its TCRdb copy is limited to in-frame clones, with some not included. D and trimming were read from the DNA, whereas the V and J calls and clone size are those reported in that table. The sample has approximately 280,000 clones, more than 85% seen once. This clonotype was sampled from a middle-aged man with acute or convalescent COVID-19. The chain couples TRBV7-3 to TRBJ1-2; D uncertain. Sequencing was carried out using peripheral blood. CDR3 loop: CASSPEGPANYGYTF. The CDR3 bases are TGTGCCAGCAGCCCCGAGGGTCCAGCTAACTATGGCTACACCTTC.